These 11 T cell receptor beta chains share one sample of origin, sequenced in a study of cytomegalovirus exposure and HLA in healthy donors. The PCR used 60 Vbeta and 13 Jbeta primers. Only in-frame clones appear in the TCRdb table, and some are missing; sequencing was by immunoSEQ multiplex PCR. The sample consists of about 150,000 clones, 75% to 90% of them appearing once. The sequenced sample was PBMCs. Receptors originate from a woman between 18 and 30 years old in good health and CMV-seronegative.

The V gene is TRBV28, the J gene TRBJ1-1; TRBD1 matches at 11 bases. Looked up from germline, CDR1 is MDHEN and CDR2 is SYDVKM. V dropped 5 bases and J dropped 6; count of bases not matched to a gene: 14. The length of the CDR3 is 17 residues. Here the CDR3 DNA reads TGTGCCAGCAGTCCCTGGGGGCGGACAGGGGGCATTGCTGAAGCTTTCTTT. It yields the protein CASSPWGRTGGIAEAFF.

The chain couples TRBV5-1 to TRBJ2-1, with 7 bases identical to TRBD2. Unmatched junction bases numbered 11, after V lost 1 base and J lost 10 bases. This CDR3 contains 15 residues. Per germline, CDR1 SGHRS and CDR2 YFSETQ. The CDR3 region is CASSLSAGVAIEQFF. The CDR3 bases are TGCGCCAGCAGCTTGTCGGCGGGGGTCGCCATCGAGCAGTTCTTC.

The chain joins TRBV28 to TRBJ2-7; D not resolved. Germline-derived CDR1 and CDR2 are MDHEN and SYDVKM. V shed 1 base and J shed 2 bases, with 3 bases lying between them. This CDR3 contains 12 residues. As DNA, the CDR3 is TGTGCCAGCAGTTTATCAACCTACGAGCAGTACTTC. This gives the protein CASSLSTYEQYF.

A single count supports this clone. The CDR3 DNA is TGTGCCAGCAGTTCAGGACTAGCGGGATTGAGGGTTGCGTTCTTC. Its protein is CASSSGLAGLRVAFF. J is TRBJ2-1 and V is TRBV27, with TRBD2 matching over 12 bases. Germline-derived CDR1 and CDR2 are MNHEY and SMNVEV (reference sequence). The CDR3 runs to 15 residues. V shed 4 bases, J shed 15 bases, and the junction held 13 bases outside the gene matches.

The V call is TRBV28, the J call TRBJ2-6; D not certain. CDR1 and CDR2 from the germline V gene are MDHEN and SYDVKM. V lost 2 bases and J lost 0, with 11 bases in between. The CDR3 runs to 17 residues. The CDR3 loop is CASSLGGAISGANVLTF. For the CDR3, the DNA is TGTGCCAGCAGTTTAGGCGGCGCGATCTCTGGGGCCAACGTCCTGACTTTC.

Concerning this clone itself: Distinct nucleotide sequences in the sample also encode this CDR3. The J gene is TRBJ2-3, the V gene TRBV9, with D unclear. The CDR3 totals 13 residues. The germline V gene has CDR1 SGDLS and CDR2 YYNGEE. The V end lost 0 bases, the J end lost 1 base, and 3 bases lay between the germline ends. CDR3 region: CASSVAGTDTQYF. The CDR3 DNA is TGTGCCAGCAGCGTAGCGGGCACAGATACGCAGTATTTT. Based on the CDR3 plus reference TRBV9 and TRBJ2-3, the full variable domain is DSGVTQTPKHLITATGQRVTLRCSPRSGDLSVYWYQQSLDQGLQFLIQYYNGEERAKGNILERFSAQQFPDLHSELNLSSLELGDSALYFCASSVAGTDTQYFGPGTRLTVL.

V is TRBV18 and J is TRBJ1-1; 9 nucleotides agree with TRBD1. Germline CDR1 KGHSH, CDR2 LQKENI. The CDR3 totals 15 residues. The V segment lost 1 base and the J segment 3 bases; nucleotides outside the gene matches: 3. CDR3 coding DNA: TGTGCCAGCTCACCACTGACAGGGGGGGACACTGAAGCTTTCTTT. It encodes CASSPLTGGDTEAFF.

The gene calls are TRBV5-5 and TRBJ1-1; 7 bases line up with TRBD1. This CDR3 is built from 15 residues. V lost 1 base and J lost 8; bases outside the gene matches: 11. Germline V lookup: CDR1 SGHKS, CDR2 YYEKEE (reference sequence). CDR3 nucleotide sequence: TGTGCCAGCAGCTTGTCCGGGACAGCGCCATTGGAAGCTTTCTTT. Amino acids: CASSLSGTAPLEAFF.

This clone turned up a few times. The chain joins TRBV5-1 to TRBJ1-1, with D hard to call. The CDR3 consists of 13 residues. Germline loops: CDR1 SGHRS, CDR2 YFSETQ. V lost 5 bases, J lost 0 bases, and 8 bases lay in between. The CDR3 loop is CASREPMNTEAFF. The CDR3 DNA reads TGCGCCAGCAGAGAGCCCATGAACACTGAAGCTTTCTTT. The whole variable domain, remainder taken from reference TRBV5-1 and TRBJ1-1, is KAGVTQTPRYLIKTRGQQVTLSCSPISGHRSVSWYQQTPGQGLQFLFEYFSETQRNKGNFPGRFSGRQFSNSRSEMNVSTLELGDSALYLCASREPMNTEAFFGQGTRLTVV.

CDR3 in amino acids: CASSSVSRGQETQYF. The CDR3 nucleotides read TGTGCCAGTAGTTCGGTTAGTCGGGGGCAAGAGACCCAGTACTTC. This rearrangement joins TRBV19 to TRBJ2-5; possible D gene TRBD2, 6 bases. Looked up from germline, CDR1 is LNHDA and CDR2 is SQIVND (reference sequence). Trimming removed 5 bases from V and 2 bases from J, with 15 bases in between. CDR3 length: 15 amino acids.

The CDR3 region has the DNA TGTGCCAGCAGTTTCGTAGGGGGCGCAGATGGCTACACCTTC. Translating gives CASSFVGGADGYTF. The chain couples TRBV27 to TRBJ1-2; 7 bases are shared with TRBD1. The germline V gene encodes CDR1 MNHEY and CDR2 SMNVEV (reference sequence). After removal of 3 bases from V and 6 bases from J, the junction contained 7 bases not matched to a gene. The CDR3 has 14 residues.